Following are 3 T cell receptor beta chains from one sample sequenced in a study of blood T cell repertoires in COVID-19. Profiling relied on immunoSEQ multiplex PCR, and the TCRdb table lists in-frame clones only, not all of them. In the table there are some 97,000 clones, approximately 91% of which are singletons. Material for sequencing was peripheral blood. The receptors here all came from a woman aged 55-70 years with acute or convalescent COVID-19.

V is TRBV9 and J is TRBJ2-2, with 14 bases matching TRBD2. V was pared by 0 bases and J by 7 bases, with 11 bases of the junction left unmatched. The CDR3 extends over 19 amino acids. In germline, CDR1 is SGDLS, CDR2 YYNGEE. The CDR3 DNA is TGTGCCAGCAGCGTAGAACCCCCGGGACTAGCGGGAGTGGGCGGGGAGCTGTTTTTT. Its translation: CASSVEPPGLAGVGGELFF.

The rearrangement links TRBV28 to TRBJ2-5; 13 bases are shared with TRBD2. CDR3 size: 17 residues. V shed 7 bases, J shed 4 bases, and the junction held 12 bases outside the gene matches. Germline CDR1 MDHEN, CDR2 SYDVKM. CDR3 protein: CASIQGLAGRGRETQYF. CDR3 in DNA: TGTGCCAGCATCCAGGGACTAGCGGGGCGGGGGAGAGAGACCCAGTACTTC.

Remarks on this clone: One end of the junction is discordant with germline, which a read error may explain. The rearrangement joins TRBV6-4 to TRBJ2-1; 9 bases agree with TRBD1. The CDR3 totals 12 residues. Germline CDR1 MRHNA, CDR2 SNTAGT. The DNA of the CDR3 is TGTGCCAAGGGACAGGGAGGGGGAATAGGGGTCTTC. As protein: CAKGQGGGIGVF.